The 14 T cell receptor beta chains in this list originate from one sample, sequenced in a study of early stage breast cancer tumors. The repertoire was sequenced with immunoSEQ multiplex PCR; TCRdb's copy has only in-frame clones and lacks some. The table includes some 48,000 clones, around 83% detected once. The source material was blood. These receptors were collected from a person aged 45 to 59 with breast cancer.

J is TRBJ2-5 and V is TRBV9; maybe TRBD1 (6 bases). This CDR3 spans 18 amino acids. The germline gives CDR1 SGDLS, CDR2 YYNGEE. The germline V and J ends were trimmed by 0 bases and 3 bases, with 21 bases remaining between them. The CDR3 DNA follows: TGTGCCAGCAGCGTAGCACTTACGACAGGAGGAGAAAAAGAGACCCAGTACTTC. Translating gives CASSVALTTGGEKETQYF. Full variable domain (missing parts from reference TRBV9 and TRBJ2-5): DSGVTQTPKHLITATGQRVTLRCSPRSGDLSVYWYQQSLDQGLQFLIQYYNGEERAKGNILERFSAQQFPDLHSELNLSSLELGDSALYFCASSVALTTGGEKETQYFGPGTRLLVL.

V and J are TRBV6-6 and TRBJ1-2; D unresolved. Germline assignment: CDR1 MNHNY and CDR2 SVGAGI (reference sequence). CDR3 length equals 12 residues. V was shortened by 6 bases and J by 3 bases, with 8 bases between the two germline ends. CDR3 in amino acids: CASRPGDYGYTF. The DNA of the CDR3 is TGTGCCAGCAGACCTGGGGACTATGGCTACACCTTC.

The CDR3 DNA is TGTGCCAGCAGCTTAGATTTGGGACCCTATGGCTACACCTTC. It yields the protein CASSLDLGPYGYTF. The rearrangement links TRBV11-2 to TRBJ1-2, with D possibly matching TRBD1 (5 bases). The CDR3 extends over 14 amino acids. Trimming pared 0 bases from V and 4 bases from J, leaving 9 bases between. Germline V gene lookup returns CDR1 SGHAT and CDR2 FQNNGV.

The chain employs TRBV12-5 and TRBJ2-5; 11 bases fit TRBD2. Germline CDR1 reads LGHNT; CDR2 reads FRNRAP. This CDR3 comprises 14 residues. Trimming at V came to 5 bases and at J to 3 bases, leaving 2 bases not matched to a gene. The CDR3 DNA sequence: TGTGCTAGTGGTATTAGCGGGAGGGAAGAGACCCAGTACTTC. Protein product: CASGISGREETQYF.

The V call is TRBV11-2, the J call TRBJ2-5; D is unclear. The length of the CDR3 is 14 residues. The germline V and J ends were trimmed by 1 base and 1 base, with 7 bases remaining between them. Germline CDR1 and CDR2: SGHAT and FQNNGV. CDR3 sequence: CASSLGLGQETQYF. The DNA of the CDR3 is TGTGCCAGCAGCTTAGGGCTCGGCCAAGAGACCCAGTACTTC.

The CDR3 sequence: CASSPRGGFEQYF. DNA of the CDR3: TGTGCCAGCTCACCTCGTGGGGGTTTCGAGCAGTACTTC. The chain uses TRBV18 and TRBJ2-7; D may be TRBD1 or TRBD2 (5 bases each). Germline V gives CDR1 KGHSH, CDR2 LQKENI. The V end lost 3 bases, the J end lost 6 bases, and 12 bases lay between the germline ends. This CDR3 region has 13 residues.

The chain employs TRBV4-2 and TRBJ1-3; D remains ambiguous. The V end was cut by 5 bases, the J end by 0 bases, with 17 bases between. Per the germline V gene, CDR1 is LGHNA and CDR2 is YNFKEQ. CDR3 length: 17 amino acids. The CDR3 DNA sequence: TGTGCCAGCAGCTTGGCCGGTGAACACTACTCTGGAAACACCATATATTTT. This sequence encodes CASSLAGEHYSGNTIYF.

The V and J genes are TRBV18 and TRBJ1-5; D is uncertain. V was shortened by 3 bases and J by 6 bases, with 12 bases between the two germline ends. CDR1 is KGHSH and CDR2 is LQKENI in the germline V gene. CDR3 length: 14 amino acids. CDR3 in amino acids: CASSPPNAGQPQHF. CDR3 sequence (DNA): TGTGCCAGCTCACCGCCAAACGCAGGTCAGCCCCAGCATTTT.

The rearrangement links TRBV11-2 to TRBJ2-5; 7 bases line up with TRBD1. The CDR3 totals 15 residues. The germline V gene has CDR1 SGHAT and CDR2 FQNNGV. Losses at the gene ends were 5 bases for V and 9 bases for J; bases not matched to a gene: 15. The CDR3 loop is CASSTPRGQASSQYF. CDR3 nucleotides: TGTGCCAGCAGCACCCCTCGAGGACAGGCTTCGTCCCAGTACTTC.

This chain uses TRBV18 with TRBJ2-3; D might be TRBD2 (6 bases). Between the trimmed V and J ends, which lost 6 bases and 2 bases, there was a span of 15 bases. In germline, CDR1 is KGHSH, CDR2 LQKENI. This CDR3 contains 15 residues. The DNA of the CDR3 is TGTGCCAGCTCCAGGCCGGGGGACCACACAGATACGCAGTATTTT. Translated: CASSRPGDHTDTQYF.

The J gene is TRBJ1-1, the V gene TRBV6-1, with TRBD1 identical over 8 bases. Germline CDR1 reads MNHNS; CDR2 reads SASEGT. Trimming cost V 3 bases and J 14 bases; bases outside gene matches: 5. The CDR3 covers 11 residues. The CDR3 DNA sequence: TGTGCCAGCAGTGAGGGGGACAGGCGGTTCTTT. Protein: CASSEGDRRFF.

V and J are TRBV4-3 and TRBJ2-7; perhaps D is TRBD1 or TRBD2 (5 bases each). CDR3 length equals 15 residues. Germline loops: CDR1 LGHNA, CDR2 YSLEER. Between the trimmed V and J ends, which lost 2 bases and 0 bases, there was a span of 11 bases. The CDR3 reads CASSQLWGISYEQYF. The CDR3 bases are TGCGCCAGCAGCCAATTATGGGGGATCTCCTACGAGCAGTACTTC.

The V gene is TRBV5-1, the J gene TRBJ2-2; the D is unclear. The V gene's germline CDR1 is SGHRS and CDR2 YFSETQ. V gave up 2 bases and J gave up 1 base, with 9 bases separating them. The CDR3 is made up of 15 amino acids. The CDR3 reads CASSFANLNTGELFF. CDR3 sequence (DNA): TGCGCCAGCAGCTTCGCTAATTTGAACACCGGGGAGCTGTTTTTT. The whole variable domain, filled in from reference TRBV5-1 and TRBJ2-2, reads KAGVTQTPRYLIKTRGQQVTLSCSPISGHRSVSWYQQTPGQGLQFLFEYFSETQRNKGNFPGRFSGRQFSNSRSEMNVSTLELGDSALYLCASSFANLNTGELFFGEGSRLTVL.

The gene calls are TRBV28 and TRBJ2-1; D gene uncertain. CDR1 and CDR2 from the germline V gene are MDHEN and SYDVKM. The CDR3 covers 14 residues. The ends were cut back, 6 bases at V and 2 bases at J, with 11 bases in the middle. CDR3 DNA: TGTGCCAGCAGCGGCCGGAAGGCCTACAATGAGCAGTTCTTC. Translated: CASSGRKAYNEQFF.